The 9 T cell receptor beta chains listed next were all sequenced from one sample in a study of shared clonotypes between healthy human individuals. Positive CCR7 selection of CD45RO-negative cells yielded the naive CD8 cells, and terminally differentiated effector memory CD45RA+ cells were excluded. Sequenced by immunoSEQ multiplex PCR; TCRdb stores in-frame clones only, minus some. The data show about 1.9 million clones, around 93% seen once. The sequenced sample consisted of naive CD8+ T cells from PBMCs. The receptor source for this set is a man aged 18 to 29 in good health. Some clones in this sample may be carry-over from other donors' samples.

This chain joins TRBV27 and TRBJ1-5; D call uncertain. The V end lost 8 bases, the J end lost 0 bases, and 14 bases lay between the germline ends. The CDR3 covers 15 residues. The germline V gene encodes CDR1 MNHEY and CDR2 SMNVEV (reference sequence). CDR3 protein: CASRPSQTSNQPQHF. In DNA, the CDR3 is TGTGCCAGCCGCCCTTCCCAGACTAGCAATCAGCCCCAGCATTTT.

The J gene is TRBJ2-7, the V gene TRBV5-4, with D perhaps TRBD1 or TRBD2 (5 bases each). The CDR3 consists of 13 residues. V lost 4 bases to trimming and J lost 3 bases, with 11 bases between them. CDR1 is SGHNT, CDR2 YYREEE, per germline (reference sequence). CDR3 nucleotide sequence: TGTGCCAGCAGCGGATCGGGGCTCTACGAGCAGTACTTC. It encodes CASSGSGLYEQYF.

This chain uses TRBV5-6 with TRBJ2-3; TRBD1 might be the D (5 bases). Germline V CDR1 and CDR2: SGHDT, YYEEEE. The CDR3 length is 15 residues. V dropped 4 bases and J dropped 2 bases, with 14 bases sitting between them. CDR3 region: CASSPGHRLTDTQYF. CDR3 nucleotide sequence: TGTGCCAGCAGCCCAGGGCACCGTCTCACAGATACGCAGTATTTT.

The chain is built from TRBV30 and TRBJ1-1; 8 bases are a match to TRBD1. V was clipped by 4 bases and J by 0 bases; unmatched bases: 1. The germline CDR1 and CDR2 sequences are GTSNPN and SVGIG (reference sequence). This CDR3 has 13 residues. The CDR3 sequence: CAWTTGVNTEAFF. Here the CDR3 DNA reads TGTGCCTGGACGACAGGGGTGAACACTGAAGCTTTCTTT.

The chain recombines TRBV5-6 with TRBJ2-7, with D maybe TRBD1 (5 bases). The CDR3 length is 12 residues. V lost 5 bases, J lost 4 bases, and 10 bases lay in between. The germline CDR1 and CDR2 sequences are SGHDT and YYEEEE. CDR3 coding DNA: TGTGCCAGCAGATCAGGGTTGTACGAGCAGTACTTC. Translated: CASRSGLYEQYF.

The CDR3 DNA reads TGTGCCAGCAGCCCGATGACAGCCTACAATGAGCAGTTCTTC. Protein sequence: CASSPMTAYNEQFF. V and J are TRBV6-5 and TRBJ2-1; perhaps TRBD1 as D (5 bases). In germline, CDR1 is MNHEY, CDR2 SVGAGI. The length of the CDR3 is 14 residues. V lost 6 bases, J lost 2 bases, and 11 bases lay in between.

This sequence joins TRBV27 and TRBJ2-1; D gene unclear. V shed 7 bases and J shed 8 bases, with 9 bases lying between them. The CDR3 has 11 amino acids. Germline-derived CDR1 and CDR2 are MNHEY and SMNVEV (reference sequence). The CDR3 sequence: CASTEGHEQFF. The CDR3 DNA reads TGTGCCAGCACGGAAGGTCATGAGCAGTTCTTC.

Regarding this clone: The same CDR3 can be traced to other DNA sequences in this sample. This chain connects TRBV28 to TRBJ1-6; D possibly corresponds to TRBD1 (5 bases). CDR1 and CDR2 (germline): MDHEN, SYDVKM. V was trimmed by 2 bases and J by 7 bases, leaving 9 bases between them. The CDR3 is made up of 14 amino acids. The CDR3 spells CASSLGGWNSPLHF. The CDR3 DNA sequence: TGTGCCAGCAGTTTAGGGGGGTGGAATTCACCCCTCCACTTT.

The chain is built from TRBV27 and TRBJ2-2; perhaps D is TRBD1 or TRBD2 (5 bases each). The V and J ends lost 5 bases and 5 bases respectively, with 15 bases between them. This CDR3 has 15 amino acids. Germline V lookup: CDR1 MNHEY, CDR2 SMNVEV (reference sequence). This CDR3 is CASSIAGTPTGELFF. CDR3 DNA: TGTGCCAGCAGTATCGCCGGGACCCCTACCGGGGAGCTGTTTTTT.